This paragraph reports one TCR beta chain. The antigen remains undetermined. The sample originates from a study of shared clonotypes between healthy human individuals. Study-level information: For every donor, three CD4 naive, three CD4 memory, two CD8 naive and one CD8 memory plates were used.

Notes on the study in general: Blood was the sole source, and tissue repertoires probably differ. Having only a few donors restricted how much genetic and exposure-history diversity was captured.

CDR1 is ENHRY, CDR2 SYGVKD, per germline. The CDR3 totals 14 residues. V lost 6 bases to trimming and J lost 6 bases, with 15 bases between them. The data were produced by immunoSEQ multiplex PCR, yet TCRdb's version contains in-frame clones alone and is incomplete. The sample has approximately 1,000,000 clones; about 72% are singletons. Recent vaccinations or acute infections were absent in the healthy HIV-negative adult donors. This sequence joins TRBV10-3 and TRBJ2-1; possible D gene TRBD1, 7 bases. This sequence originates from a man in his late teens or twenties in good health. Some clones in this sample may be carry-over from other donors' samples. Sequenced input: memory CD4+ T cells from PBMCs. Regarding subset: CD45RA-negative fraction. The CDR3 DNA reads TGTGCCATCAGGACGGGGGCAGGGGGCAATGAGCAGTTCTTC. As protein: CAIRTGAGGNEQFF.